This is a list of T cell receptor beta chains from one sample in a study of T-cell reconstitution after alpha-beta-depleted transplantation in children. Each CDR3 protein gets one entry after TCRdb re-called the PCR reads with MiXCR. The table includes about 980,000 distinct CDR3 sequences, 25% to 35% detected once. The sequencing used PBMCs, mostly from graft donor cells, collected 360 days after TCRalphabeta/CD19-depleted stem cell transplant. Receptors originate from a boy in the first two years of life who had a stem cell transplant for SCID, so the T cells may come from the graft donor. Both conserved end residues are part of each CDR3. D genes are given only for firm matches. Size is stated for part of the rows, as once, few or many counts, or as a class when the clone is expanded.

J gene | D gene | V gene | clone size | CDR3 protein | CDR3 DNA
TRBJ1-5 | - | TRBV28 | - | CASSPSQGARSNQPQHF | TGTGCCAGCAGCCCCTCCCAAGGGGCTAGGAGCAATCAGCCCCAGCATTTT
TRBJ2-3 | - | TRBV5-1 | - | CASSWDTRYTDTQYF | TGCGCCAGCAGCTGGGACACGCGTTACACAGATACGCAGTATTTT
TRBJ2-2 | - | TRBV7-8 | few | CASSLDRVGTGELFF | TGTGCCAGCAGCTTAGACAGGGTGGGCACCGGGGAGCTGTTTTTT
TRBJ2-5 | - | TRBV4-2 | - | CASSQEGPLGQETQYF | TGTGCCAGCAGCCAAGAGGGTCCCCTAGGGCAAGAGACCCAGTACTTC
TRBJ2-3 | TRBD2 | TRBV20-1 | once | CSANGGGTDTQYF | TGCAGTGCGAACGGGGGGGGCACAGATACGCAGTATTTT
TRBJ2-5 | - | TRBV6-5 | - | CASSYTGPEETQYF | TGTGCCAGCAGTTATACAGGTCCAGAGGAGACCCAGTACTTC
TRBJ1-1 | TRBD1 | TRBV7-3 | - | CASSLYQGAGGIF | TGTGCCAGCAGCTTATATCAGGGGGCGGGAGGTATCTTT
TRBJ2-2 | - | TRBV9 | - | CASSVLGRTGELFF | TGTGCCAGCAGCGTATTAGGTCGCACCGGGGAGCTGTTTTTT
TRBJ2-1 | - | TRBV5-5 | - | CASFPENTGYNEQFF | TGTGCCAGCTTTCCAGAAAATACAGGTTACAATGAGCAGTTCTTC
TRBJ2-5 | - | TRBV5-8 | few | CASSLGRGRGETQYF | TGTGCCAGCAGCTTGGGCCGGGGGCGAGGAGAGACCCAGTACTTC
TRBJ2-7 | TRBD2 | TRBV5-1 | few | CASSLSTSGGYYEQYF | TGCGCCAGCAGCTTGAGTACTAGCGGGGGGTATTACGAGCAGTACTTC
TRBJ2-2 | - | TRBV5-5 | few | CASSLSSLTGELFF | TGTGCCAGCAGCTTGAGCAGCTTGACCGGGGAGCTGTTTTTT
TRBJ2-3 | - | TRBV5-6 | - | CASSVTVTDTQYF | TGTGCCAGCAGTGTGACAGTCACAGATACGCAGTATTTT
TRBJ2-7 | TRBD2 | TRBV3-1 | - | CASSQEWLAGTTYEQYF | TGTGCCAGCAGCCAAGAATGGCTAGCGGGGACTACCTACGAGCAGTACTTC
TRBJ1-1 | - | TRBV12-3/TRBV12-4 | - | CASSRYRGGTEAFF | TGTGCCAGCAGCCGATATCGGGGGGGCACTGAAGCTTTCTTT
TRBJ2-7 | - | TRBV7-6 | - | CASSLGFEGVYEQYF | TGTGCCAGCAGCTTGGGCTTTGAGGGAGTCTACGAGCAGTACTTC
TRBJ2-7 | TRBD2 | TRBV5-1 | - | CASSLDPVAGEQYF | TGCGCCAGCAGCTTGGACCCCGTAGCGGGCGAGCAGTACTTC
TRBJ2-4 | TRBD2 | TRBV12-3/TRBV12-4 | - | CASSTDGGNIQYF | TGTGCCAGCAGTACGGACGGGGGGAACATTCAGTACTTC
TRBJ2-1 | - | TRBV29-1 | - | CSVEADSNEQFF | TGCAGCGTTGAGGCGGACAGCAATGAGCAGTTCTTC
TRBJ2-1 | - | TRBV5-6 | many | CASSPLVGRSYNEQFF | TGTGCCAGCAGCCCCCTAGTGGGGCGCTCCTACAATGAGCAGTTCTTC
TRBJ1-2 | - | TRBV7-3 | - | CASSLIPGSSGYTF | TGTGCCAGCAGCTTAATCCCAGGGTCAAGTGGCTACACCTTC
TRBJ1-1 | TRBD1 | TRBV15 | - | CATSRGQGVTEAFF | TGTGCCACCAGCCGGGGACAGGGGGTCACTGAAGCTTTCTTT
TRBJ1-1 | - | TRBV5-1 | - | CASSSKKSSKGTEAFF | TGCGCCAGCAGCTCGAAAAAGAGCTCCAAGGGCACTGAAGCTTTCTTT
TRBJ2-7 | - | TRBV9 | few | CASSGTDQKQYF | TGTGCCAGCAGCGGGACGGATCAGAAGCAGTACTTC
TRBJ2-2 | TRBD2 | TRBV2 | few | CASSYGTRSNTGELFF | TGTGCCAGCAGTTACGGGACTAGAAGTAACACCGGGGAGCTGTTTTTT
TRBJ2-7 | TRBD1 | TRBV5-1 | - | CASSRTTGGASYEQYF | TGCGCCAGCAGCAGAACTACAGGGGGCGCGTCCTACGAGCAGTACTTC
TRBJ2-6 | TRBD1 | TRBV12-3/TRBV12-4 | - | CASSLGTAGANVLTF | TGTGCCAGCAGCTTGGGGACAGCTGGGGCCAACGTCCTGACTTTC
TRBJ2-7 | - | TRBV5-1 | few | CASSFGDDYEQYF | TGCGCCAGCAGCTTTGGAGACGACTACGAGCAGTACTTC
TRBJ1-2 | - | TRBV29-1 | few | CSAYHGDGYTF | TGCAGCGCCTACCATGGAGATGGCTACACCTTC
TRBJ1-1 | - | TRBV6-6 | - | CASSFRMDTEAFF | TGTGCCAGCAGCTTTCGAATGGACACTGAAGCTTTCTTT
TRBJ2-7 | - | TRBV4-3 | few | CASSQDRRGYEQYF | TGCGCCAGCAGCCAAGACCGCCGGGGCTACGAGCAGTACTTC
TRBJ2-3 | - | TRBV18 | - | CASSPPGPPQGTQYF | TGTGCCAGCTCACCACCGGGACCCCCGCAGGGTACGCAGTATTTT
TRBJ1-5 | - | TRBV29-1 | few | CSVVGHQGQPQHF | TGCAGCGTCGTCGGACATCAGGGTCAGCCCCAGCATTTT
TRBJ2-1 | TRBD1 | TRBV12-3/TRBV12-4 | - | CASILTGGARNEQFF | TGTGCCAGCATCCTGACAGGGGGCGCCAGGAATGAGCAGTTCTTC
TRBJ1-6 | - | TRBV4-1 | few | CASSQSRAVRPSGSYNSPLHF | TGCGCCAGCAGCCAGTCGAGGGCAGTGCGCCCGTCGGGGTCCTATAATTCACCCCTCCACTTT
TRBJ2-2 | - | TRBV6-2/TRBV6-3 | - | CASSYSLWRGTNTGELFF | TGTGCCAGCAGTTACTCGTTATGGAGGGGGACGAACACCGGGGAGCTGTTTTTT
TRBJ2-7 | - | TRBV2 | - | CASSEVEGVDEQYF | TGTGCCAGCAGTGAAGTTGAGGGTGTGGACGAGCAGTACTTC
TRBJ1-6 | - | TRBV3-1 | few | CASSPGGRSQDSPLHF | TGTGCCAGCAGCCCCGGGGGGCGCTCCCAGGATTCACCCCTCCACTTT
TRBJ2-4 | TRBD2 | TRBV27 | few | CASSLWGGDKNIQYF | TGTGCCAGCAGTTTATGGGGGGGGGACAAAAACATTCAGTACTTC
TRBJ2-7 | - | TRBV12-3/TRBV12-4 | many | CASSQRPRVPGEQYF | TGTGCCAGCAGCCAAAGACCCAGGGTTCCGGGCGAGCAGTACTTC
TRBJ2-2 | - | TRBV20-1 | - | CSARDPGDSNTGELFF | TGCAGTGCTAGAGATCCGGGGGATTCGAACACCGGGGAGCTGTTTTTT
TRBJ2-1 | TRBD2 | TRBV11-2 | - | CASSLVLERGGRPRTNNEQFF | TGTGCCAGCAGCTTAGTTCTTGAGCGGGGGGGCCGTCCCCGTACGAACAATGAGCAGTTCTTC
TRBJ1-6 | - | TRBV27 | - | CASSLGSYYNSPLHF | TGTGCCAGCAGTTTGGGAAGTTACTATAATTCACCCCTCCACTTT
TRBJ1-4 | TRBD1 | TRBV18 | - | CASSEGQGGEKLFF | TGTGCCAGCTCCGAGGGACAGGGCGGCGAAAAACTGTTTTTT
TRBJ2-3 | - | TRBV7-9 | few | CASSERTAEGQYF | TGTGCCAGCAGCGAGCGGACCGCCGAGGGGCAGTATTTT
TRBJ1-2 | TRBD1 | TRBV20-1 | - | CSAPGQYVYGYTF | TGCAGTGCCCCGGGACAGTACGTCTATGGCTACACCTTC
TRBJ1-1 | - | TRBV6-5 | - | CASRLGTTNTEAFF | TGTGCCAGCAGACTCGGGACAACGAACACTGAAGCTTTCTTT
TRBJ2-7 | - | TRBV19 | - | CATKDSSSYEQYF | TGTGCCACCAAGGACAGTAGCTCCTACGAGCAGTACTTC